This T cell receptor (beta chain) was found in a study of low-dose radiotherapy and immunotherapy resistance in tumors (dated by TCRdb to the early 2020s). For the study in its entirety: Cohort 1 received 0.5 Gy per fraction every 2 weeks, with a prescribed total PTV dose of 6.5 Gy. In Cohort 2, 1 Gy per fraction was delivered every two weeks, for a total of 13 Gy over 26 weeks. Nivolumab was administered intravenously as a 240 mg flat dose every two weeks, and ipilimumab was administered intravenously at 1 mg/kg every six weeks. Intravenous cyclophosphamide at 200 mg/m2 was administered every two weeks, one day ahead of each radiation and immunotherapy administration. Aspirin 300 mg was taken orally once daily by patients for four cycles, starting on cycle 1 day 1. Randomization of trial participants into treatment groups was not performed. Eight patients were included in the translational analysis, namely three from the first dose cohort plus the first five from the second dose cohort.

V and J are truncated by 4 bases and 4 bases respectively, leaving an intervening sequence of 8 bases. Measured from the cysteine to the phenylalanine, the CDR3 is 13 residues long. Solely the CDR3 DNA is kept, with 39 bases framed from the first base. The CDR1 and CDR2 encoded by the germline V gene are SGHTA and FQGNSA. The time point label corresponds to: after trial treatment. Interpreted using the paper, the treatment or condition label stands for: LDRT plus nivolumab, ipilimumab, low-dose cyclophosphamide and aspirin (RACIN trial). Donors were enrolled in RACIN, a single-arm phase I dose-escalation trial in which nivolumab, ipilimumab, aspirin, low-dose cyclophosphamide and low-dose radiotherapy were combined. To be eligible, a patient needed to have an advanced solid tumor that was TIL-negative. Comments on this clonotype: Its antigen target is currently unknown. No base quality values were provided; no much bigger clone lies one nucleotide off.

This sample was sequenced with an Illumina HiSeq 2500. First-strand cDNA was synthesized with Superscript III and a set of TRAV- and TRBV-specific primers, covering both TCRalpha and TCRbeta chains. TCRs were amplified with Phusion for 15 to 20 PCR cycles, with a constant-region primer paired with the adapter attached to the V primers. The isolated mRNA was amplified using the MessageAmp II aRNA Amplification Kit, with in vitro transcription performed for about 15 hours at 37 degrees C. The Dynabeads mRNA DIRECT Purification Kit was used to isolate the mRNA for TCR sequencing. Indexed Illumina adapters were added in a second Phusion PCR of 20 to 25 cycles, and the PCR products were purified with AMPure XP beads. Concerning the study's data processing: Using custom Perl scripts, TCR sequences that encoded the same protein were pooled, out-of-frame sequences were dropped, and the abundance of each clonotype was calculated. The analysis excluded TCR sequences that were supported by just one read. Shannon entropy, Gini index, clonality, richness, and the frequency of TCRs shared between repertoires were included as repertoire metrics. TCRdb handled the public reads itself, with Q25 trimming in fastp and clone calling in MiXCR, and kept productive beta chains. Rows merge per CDR3 protein into single entries with the most common DNA and genes. TCRdb's processing, not the authors', yielded these V and J calls. The sample profile shows 75,000 to 95,000 distinct CDR3 sequences; 20% to 25% of them were found once. Of the sample, 9.5% to 15% falls within the top ten clones.

Specimen: PBMCs, collected after low-dose radiotherapy plus immunotherapy. This clonotype was sampled from a female donor with ovarian cancer. The V gene is TRBV7-2 and the J gene is TRBJ2-1; the D gene assignment is ambiguous. The CDR3 region has the sequence CASSSPSYNEQFF. The DNA is as follows: TGTGCCAGCAGCTCACCCAGTTACAATGAGCAGTTCTTC.